The T cell receptor (beta chain) described here comes from a study of somatic mutations in cytotoxic T cells in rheumatoid arthritis. In the study overall: Collection of patient blood (approximately 30 ml EDTA) took place right after diagnosis, before any treatment. Among the T-cell populations stained with V beta antibodies, some were separated by flow sorting at nearly 100% purity, including V beta1+ cells whose TCRB was sequenced. Overall study findings and caveats: In about an eighth of the roughly 65 patients, the largest CD8+ clone exceeded 20% of CD8+ cells.

Sequencing used immunoSEQ multiplex PCR; TCRdb keeps in-frame clones, though not all of them. The table has 23,000 or so clones, roughly 80% seen once. V gave up 5 bases and J gave up 5 bases; unmatched junction bases: 9. Germline lookup yields CDR1 MNHNY and CDR2 SVGAGI (reference sequence). CDR3 length equals 15 residues. Remarks on this clone: Its antigen is as yet unknown.

This receptor was obtained from an adult with rheumatoid arthritis. This sequence joins TRBV6-6 and TRBJ2-1; 7 bases agree with TRBD1. Sequenced: CD8+ T cells sorted from blood. CDR3 loop: CASSLRDSIDNEQFF. The CDR3 coding sequence is TGTGCCAGCAGTCTACGGGACAGCATTGACAATGAGCAGTTCTTC.